This paragraph covers one T cell receptor beta chain sequence. The CDR3 loop spans 16 amino acids. In germline, CDR1 is LGHNA, CDR2 YNFKEQ. V shed 4 bases and J 6 bases; nucleotides not matched to a gene: 9. Sequencing used immunoSEQ multiplex PCR; TCRdb keeps in-frame clones, though not all of them. The profile shows roughly 35,000 clones, about 88% of them singletons. This record comes from a study of regulatory dendritic cells for organ transplantation. This sequence originates from a human donor in good health. The sequenced material came from naive CD4+ T cells from blood. Subset specified: CD45RA+ naive T cells. This chain joins TRBV4-2 and TRBJ2-4; 10 nucleotides agree with TRBD1. CDR3 nucleotide sequence: TGTGCCAGCAGCCCCCGGGACAGGGGTAGAAGAAACATTCAGTACTTC. This sequence encodes CASSPRDRGRRNIQYF.